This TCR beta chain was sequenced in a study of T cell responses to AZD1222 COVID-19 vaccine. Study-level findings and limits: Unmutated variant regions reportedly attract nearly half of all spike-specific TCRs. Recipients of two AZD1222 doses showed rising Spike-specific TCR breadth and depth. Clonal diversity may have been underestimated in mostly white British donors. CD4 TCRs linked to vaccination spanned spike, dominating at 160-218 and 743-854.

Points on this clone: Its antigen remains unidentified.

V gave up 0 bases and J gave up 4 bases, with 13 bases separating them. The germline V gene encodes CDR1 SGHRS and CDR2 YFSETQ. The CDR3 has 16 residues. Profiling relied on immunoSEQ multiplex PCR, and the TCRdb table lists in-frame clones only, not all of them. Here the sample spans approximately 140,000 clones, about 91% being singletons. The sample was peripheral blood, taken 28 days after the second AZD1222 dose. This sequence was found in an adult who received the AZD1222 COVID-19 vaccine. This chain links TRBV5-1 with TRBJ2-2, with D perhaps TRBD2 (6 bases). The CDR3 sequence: CASSLGGTAGTGELFF. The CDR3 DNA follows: TGCGCCAGCAGCTTGGGCGGGACCGCGGGCACCGGGGAGCTGTTTTTT.